The 12 T cell receptor beta chains below were found in one sample sequenced in a study of T cell changes during pregnancy in multiple sclerosis. Generated by immunoSEQ multiplex PCR, the TCRdb table keeps only in-frame clones and is missing some. Here the sample spans nearly 25,000 clones, roughly 91% being singletons. The sample here was CD4+ T cells from peripheral blood mononuclear cells, taken in the first trimester of pregnancy. The receptors were gathered from a female donor in good health, enrolled as a control in a pregnancy study.

This sequence joins TRBV5-1 and TRBJ2-2; D perhaps matches TRBD1 (5 bases). This CDR3 comprises 15 residues. With 1 base removed from V and 4 bases from J, the gap between germline ends came to 11 bases. Per germline, CDR1 SGHRS and CDR2 YFSETQ. This chain's CDR3 is CASSLLTASTGELFF. In DNA form, the CDR3 reads TGCGCCAGCAGCTTGCTGACAGCGAGCACCGGGGAGCTGTTTTTT.

The chain combines TRBV10-3 with TRBJ2-5, with a possible D match to TRBD1 (6 bases). Germline lookup yields CDR1 ENHRY and CDR2 SYGVKD. Trimming cost V 4 bases and J 3 bases, with 9 bases left between them. CDR3 length: 13 amino acids. CDR3 DNA: TGTGCCATCAGTGGAAACAGGGAAGAGACCCAGTACTTC. It is translated as CAISGNREETQYF.

This clone was recorded only once. The DNA of the CDR3 is TGTGCCAGCAGTTTAGGGCAGTCCTACGAGCAGTACTTC. This gives the protein CASSLGQSYEQYF. This chain uses TRBV28 with TRBJ2-7, with unresolved D. V lost 2 bases to trimming and J lost 1 base, with 6 bases between them. This CDR3 is built from 13 residues. The germline gives CDR1 MDHEN, CDR2 SYDVKM. Drawing the rest from reference TRBV28 and TRBJ2-7, the complete variable domain is DVKVTQSSRYLVKRTGEKVFLECVQDMDHENMFWYRQDPGLGLRLIYFSYDVKMKEKGDIPEGYSVSREKKERFSLILESASTNQTSMYLCASSLGQSYEQYFGPGTRLTVT.

The chain carries TRBV7-3 and TRBJ1-2, with 10 bases matching TRBD1. Germline assignment: CDR1 SGHTA and CDR2 FQGTGA. J was trimmed by 2 bases and V by 4 bases; bases with no gene match: 13. This CDR3 is 18 amino acids long. CDR3 sequence reads: CASSSGAGQGPSNYGYTF. The CDR3 DNA reads TGTGCCAGCAGCTCCGGAGCGGGACAGGGGCCTTCGAACTATGGCTACACCTTC.

This chain links TRBV12-5 with TRBJ2-1; 7 bases line up with TRBD2. V shed 7 bases, J shed 9 bases, and the junction held 12 bases outside the gene matches. The CDR3 spans 14 residues. The germline CDR1 and CDR2 sequences are LGHNT and FRNRAP. The CDR3 DNA is TGTGCTAGTGAATTGAGGCGGGAGTCGGGTGAGCAGTTCTTC. This sequence encodes CASELRRESGEQFF.

The gene calls are TRBV5-1 and TRBJ2-7; weak D call: TRBD2 (6 bases). V was clipped by 4 bases and J by 6 bases, with 14 bases between them. The CDR3 spans 13 residues. The V gene's germline CDR1 is SGHRS and CDR2 YFSETQ. The CDR3 loop reads CASSPGEASEQYF. CDR3 in DNA: TGCGCCAGCAGCCCCGGGGAGGCCTCCGAGCAGTACTTC.

This clone has a single count. V gene TRBV7-2 combines with J gene TRBJ2-1, with 7 bases identical to TRBD2. The V gene's germline CDR1 is SGHTA and CDR2 FQGNSA. CDR3 length: 16 amino acids. Trimming took 4 bases from V and 7 from J; bases not matched to a gene: 13. The CDR3 sequence: CASSSQLASSKNEQFF. The CDR3 DNA reads as TGTGCCAGCAGCTCACAACTAGCGAGTTCAAAGAATGAGCAGTTCTTC.

This sequence joins TRBV18 and TRBJ2-3; D is possibly TRBD1 (6 bases). CDR1 KGHSH and CDR2 LQKENI come from the germline V gene. V gave up 3 bases and J gave up 0 bases, with 10 bases separating them. CDR3 size: 15 residues. Here the CDR3 DNA reads TGTGCCAGCTCACCCGGCCAGGGGAGCACAGATACGCAGTATTTT. Amino acids: CASSPGQGSTDTQYF. The full variable domain, completed using reference TRBV18 and TRBJ2-3, is NAGVMQNPRHLVRRRGQEARLRCSPMKGHSHVYWYRQLPEEGLKFMVYLQKENIIDESGMPKERFSAEFPKEGPSILRIQQVVRGDSAAYFCASSPGQGSTDTQYFGPGTRLTVL.

V and J are TRBV13 and TRBJ2-7; 7 nucleotides align to TRBD1. The length of the CDR3 is 14 residues. Germline loops: CDR1 PRHDT, CDR2 FYEKMQ (reference sequence). Trimming removed 6 bases from V and 2 bases from J; junction bases left unmatched: 7. Written as DNA, the CDR3 is TGTGCCAGCAGTTCACCGGGACAGCCCTACGAGCAGTACTTC. Translation gives CASSSPGQPYEQYF. Full variable domain (remainder filled in from reference TRBV13 and TRBJ2-7): AAGVIQSPRHLIKEKRETATLKCYPIPRHDTVYWYQQGPGQDPQFLISFYEKMQSDKGSIPDRFSAQQFSDYHSELNMSSLELGDSALYFCASSSPGQPYEQYFGPGTRLTVT.

V is TRBV28 and J is TRBJ2-5; TRBD2 matches 7 bases. The J segment lost 2 bases and the V segment lost 8 bases, leaving 5 bases of the junction unmatched. This CDR3 is 13 amino acids long. Germline CDR1 is MDHEN and CDR2 is SYDVKM. The CDR3 DNA sequence: TGTGCCAGCGGCTCGGGGGGACAAGAGACCCAGTACTTC. Its translation: CASGSGGQETQYF.

Only one count was recorded for this clone. This sequence joins TRBV5-1 and TRBJ1-2, with D hard to call. This CDR3 contains 15 residues. V dropped 0 bases and J dropped 4 bases, with 13 bases sitting between them. The germline V gene has CDR1 SGHRS and CDR2 YFSETQ. The DNA for the CDR3 is TGCGCCAGCAGCTTGGATGGGCAGGCTCTCTATGGCTACACCTTC. Protein sequence: CASSLDGQALYGYTF.

This sequence joins TRBV19 and TRBJ2-1; possible D gene TRBD2, 5 bases. With 6 bases removed from V and 8 bases from J, the gap between germline ends came to 20 bases. CDR1 and CDR2 from the germline V gene are LNHDA and SQIVND (reference sequence). The CDR3 contains 15 residues. CDR3 region: CASSLPAGYPDEQFF. CDR3 in DNA: TGTGCCAGTAGCCTCCCGGCGGGCTACCCCGATGAGCAGTTCTTC.